Each of the 10 T cell receptor beta chains below was sequenced from the same sample in a study of tumor and adjacent non-tumor tissue in lung cancer. No cell sorting was done before RNA was extracted from the tissue. TCRbeta libraries were built with three rounds of nested PCR, modified from ARM-PCR. Each CDR3 protein is one row after TCRdb ran MiXCR on the multiplex PCR reads. Here the sample spans about 110,000 distinct CDR3 sequences, over 75% being singletons. What was sequenced was lung tumor tissue. The source is a man in his 70s with non-small cell lung cancer.

Of note for this clonotype: A read error may produce the germline difference seen at one junction end. The chain joins TRBV4-3 to TRBJ2-3; TRBD2 matches 12 bases. Germline CDR1 is LGHNA and CDR2 is YSLEER. This CDR3 is built from 16 residues. The chain's CDR3 is CVSSRRLAGVTDTQYF. In DNA form, the CDR3 reads TGCGTCAGCAGCCGTAGACTAGCGGGAGTGACAGATACGCAGTATTTT.

This clonotype was observed a few times. The rearrangement joins TRBV11-2 to TRBJ2-3; D not resolved. The CDR3 extends over 13 amino acids. V was shortened by 10 bases and J by 15 bases, with 26 bases between the two germline ends. CDR1 and CDR2 from the germline V gene are SGHAT and FQNNGV. Here the CDR3 reads CATSGRSIDTRYF. Written as DNA, the CDR3 is TGTGCCACGTCTGGTCGGAGCATAGATACGCGATATTTT.

This clonotype is medium-sized in the sample. The rearrangement links TRBV20-1 to TRBJ2-2; 7 bases are shared with TRBD2. The germline V gene encodes CDR1 DFQATT and CDR2 SNEGSKA (reference sequence). There are 15 residues in the CDR3. Germline trimming cut 0 bases from V and 6 bases from J; bases unmatched to any gene: 7. CDR3 nucleotide sequence: TGCAGTGCTAGAGATTCAGGCCGGGAGGCCGGGGAGCTGTTTTTT. It codes for CSARDSGREAGELFF.

This clonotype was detected ten times or more. The genes are TRBV4-1 and TRBJ1-2; D may be TRBD1 (5 bases). The CDR3 has 15 residues. Germline V lookup: CDR1 MGHRA, CDR2 YSYEKL. The V gene lost 0 bases and the J gene lost 1 base, with 9 bases spanning the gap. The CDR3, as DNA: TGCGCCAGCAGCCAAGAGGGCAGGGTTAACTATGGCTACACCTTC. Translated: CASSQEGRVNYGYTF.

Points on this clonotype: The conserved closing phenylalanine or tryptophan is absent in this CDR3, likely reflecting a read error. This chain uses TRBV6-2 or TRBV6-3 with TRBJ2-2; D gene ambiguous. V was trimmed by 4 bases and J by 7 bases, leaving 19 bases between them. Germline CDR1 MNHEY, CDR2 SVGEGT. The length of the CDR3 is 16 residues. This CDR3 reads CASSSSDGQDIGELFL. CDR3 nucleotide sequence: TGTGCCAGCAGTTCCTCAGACGGCCAAGATATCGGGGAGCTGTTTTTG.

The sample holds a few counts of this clonotype. A much larger clone sits a single nucleotide away, making a read error possible. The CDR3 does not end in the conserved phenylalanine or tryptophan, so this is likely a read error. This chain uses TRBV30 with TRBJ2-1; 8 bases match TRBD2. The junction had 5 bases not matched to a gene; V was cut back by 4 bases and J by 9 bases. Germline V gives CDR1 GTSNPN, CDR2 SVGIG (reference sequence). CDR3 size: 12 residues. Here the CDR3 reads CAWMGLGSEQFL. CDR3 in DNA: TGTGCCTGGATGGGACTAGGGAGTGAGCAGTTCTTA.

The sample holds a few counts of this clonotype. Given the absence of the conserved phenylalanine or tryptophan at the CDR3 end, a read error is likely. This chain links TRBV5-8 with TRBJ1-1, with D possibly matching TRBD1 (5 bases). CDR3 length: 14 residues. Germline CDR1 is SGHTS and CDR2 is YDEGEE. Between the trimmed V and J ends, which lost 2 bases and 4 bases, there was a span of 12 bases. The CDR3 protein is CASSFLLGLTEAFL. Written as DNA, the CDR3 is TGTGCCAGCAGCTTTCTTTTGGGGCTCACTGAAGCTTTCCTT.

The J gene is TRBJ2-3, the V gene TRBV11-2, with D tentatively TRBD1 or TRBD2 (5 bases each). Germline CDR1 reads SGHAT; CDR2 reads FQNNGV. The CDR3 length is 16 residues. With 5 bases removed from V and 2 bases from J, the gap between germline ends came to 17 bases. The DNA for the CDR3 is TGTGCCAGCAGCACCCTCATGGGGGTTTCCACAGATACGCAGTATTTT. Protein product: CASSTLMGVSTDTQYF.

Comments on this clonotype: Germline and junction disagree at one end, which may indicate a read error. The chain uses TRBV6-2 or TRBV6-3 and TRBJ2-1; tentatively, D is TRBD2 (5 bases). The CDR3 runs 13 residues. Germline V gives CDR1 MNHEY, CDR2 SVGEGT. CDR3 in DNA: TGTGTCAGCTCTCGGGGCTCCTACAATGAGCAGTTCTTC. It encodes CVSSRGSYNEQFF.

Details on this clonotype: The conserved closing phenylalanine or tryptophan is absent in this CDR3, likely reflecting a read error. No DNA is shown, since the ends of the CDR3 on it are uncertain; the CDR3 is the one TCRdb lists. The chain carries TRBV29-1 and TRBJ2-3; TRBD1 is the table's D call and was not checked against the DNA. Germline values: CDR1 SQVTM, CDR2 ANQGSEA. The CDR3 adds up to 17 amino acids, both ends counted. This CDR3 reads CSLLPYVTGGDTGTHYY.